One and the same sample provided the 29 T cell receptor beta chains below, sequenced in a study of cytomegalovirus exposure and HLA in healthy donors. Primers for the PCR totalled 60 Vbeta and 13 Jbeta. Method: immunoSEQ multiplex PCR; TCRdb's copy keeps in-frame clones and lacks some. This sample yields fewer than 250,000 clones, of which more than 75% are seen a single time; 1.5% to 2% belongs to the top ten. The sequenced sample consisted of PBMCs. The receptor source for this set is a woman aged 45-60 years in good health and CMV-seronegative.

In its sample, this clone was seen once. The rearrangement links TRBV11-2 to TRBJ2-5, with TRBD2 matching 8 bases. The ends lost 1 base at V and 4 bases at J; junction bases unmatched: 14. Looked up from germline, CDR1 is SGHAT and CDR2 is FQNNGV. The CDR3 loop spans 18 amino acids. The CDR3 DNA follows: TGTGCCAGCAGCTTAGTAGCGGGGCGGGGGGCAGGTGGAGAGACCCAGTACTTC. Amino acid sequence: CASSLVAGRGAGGETQYF.

For this clone: One junction end disagrees with the germline gene, perhaps due to a read error. As DNA, the CDR3 is TGCAGCGTTGTAGGAGGGAACTATGGCCACACCTTC. Translating gives CSVVGGNYGHTF. The chain is built from TRBV29-1 and TRBJ1-2; D is unresolved. CDR3 length: 12 residues. Per the germline V gene, CDR1 is SQVTM and CDR2 is ANQGSEA.

The rearrangement links TRBV28 to TRBJ1-5; D is possibly TRBD1 (5 bases). The V gene's germline CDR1 is MDHEN and CDR2 SYDVKM. Trimming took off 6 bases at V and 4 bases at J, with 16 bases between the two ends. The CDR3 is made up of 15 amino acids. The CDR3 sequence: CASRWGPGMNQPQHF. Here the CDR3 DNA reads TGTGCCAGCAGGTGGGGCCCAGGAATGAATCAGCCCCAGCATTTT.

The chain combines TRBV7-3 with TRBJ2-3, with 10 bases identical to TRBD2. The CDR3 consists of 15 residues. CDR1 and CDR2 (germline): SGHTA, FQGTGA. J gave up 3 bases and V 3 bases, and 3 bases lay outside the gene matches. The CDR3 DNA is TGTGCCAGCAGCTTCCAAGCGGGAGGGACAGATACGCAGTATTTT. Translated: CASSFQAGGTDTQYF.

The rearrangement uses TRBV9 and TRBJ2-7; 7 nucleotides line up with TRBD1. V lost 2 bases, J lost 1 base, and 3 bases stayed unmatched. The germline V gene encodes CDR1 SGDLS and CDR2 YYNGEE. The CDR3 is 14 amino acids. The DNA of the CDR3 is TGTGCCAGCAGCGTCCGGGACAGATCCTACGAGCAGTACTTC. Its translation: CASSVRDRSYEQYF.

This chain connects TRBV27 to TRBJ1-2, with 8 positions matching TRBD1. Germline trimming cut 10 bases from V and 8 bases from J; bases unmatched to any gene: 12. Germline CDR1 and CDR2: MNHEY and SMNVEV (reference sequence). The CDR3 loop spans 13 amino acids. DNA for the CDR3: TGTGCCACCTCTCCAGGGGGCCGTCGAGGCTACACCTTC. Its protein product is CATSPGGRRGYTF.

The chain carries TRBV9 and TRBJ1-2, with TRBD1 matching 8 bases. With V trimmed by 0 bases and J by 4 bases, 5 bases remained unmatched. The CDR3 covers 15 residues. The germline CDR1 and CDR2 sequences are SGDLS and YYNGEE. CDR3 nucleotide sequence: TGTGCCAGCAGCGTAGGGGCAGGGGGCATCTATGGCTACACCTTC. It encodes CASSVGAGGIYGYTF.

The V gene is TRBV5-1, the J gene TRBJ1-4, with D unclear. The germline V gene has CDR1 SGHRS and CDR2 YFSETQ. The CDR3 totals 14 residues. Trimming cost V 0 bases and J 6 bases, with 9 bases left between them. The CDR3 is CASSLGGGHEKLFF. Here the CDR3 DNA reads TGCGCCAGCAGCTTGGGGGGAGGCCATGAAAAACTGTTTTTT.

This clone was observed a single time. The V gene is TRBV19, the J gene TRBJ2-5; the match to TRBD2 covers 11 bases. CDR3 length: 14 amino acids. Germline V lookup: CDR1 LNHDA, CDR2 SQIVND (reference sequence). With 6 bases clipped from V and 3 bases from J, the junction kept 3 bases outside the gene matches. In nucleotides, the CDR3 is TGTGCCAGTAGGGGGACTAGCGGCAAAGAGACCCAGTACTTC. It yields the protein CASRGTSGKETQYF.

The chain has TRBV5-4 and TRBJ1-1; perhaps TRBD1 as D (5 bases). Per the germline V gene, CDR1 is SGHNT and CDR2 is YYREEE (reference sequence). V lost 2 bases, J lost 6 bases, and 20 bases lay in between. The CDR3 runs to 16 residues. In DNA, the CDR3 is TGTGCCAGCAGCTTCCCGGGGGGGAGGGGCGGACCTGAAGCTTTCTTT. Translated: CASSFPGGRGGPEAFF.

This clone was observed once. This chain connects TRBV19 to TRBJ1-2; D unresolved. The V and J ends lost 0 bases and 2 bases respectively, with 10 bases between them. Germline V lookup: CDR1 LNHDA, CDR2 SQIVND (reference sequence). This CDR3 has 15 residues. The CDR3 reads CASSIDRDKNYGYTF. CDR3 coding DNA: TGTGCCAGTAGTATAGATCGAGACAAGAACTATGGCTACACCTTC.

V is TRBV5-1 and J is TRBJ2-5; 8 nucleotides match TRBD2. The CDR3 runs 14 residues. CDR1 and CDR2 (germline): SGHRS, YFSETQ. V gave up 5 bases and J gave up 2 bases; unmatched junction bases: 5. The CDR3 sequence: CASSRGGWQETQYF. Written as DNA, the CDR3 is TGCGCCAGCAGTCGGGGGGGGTGGCAAGAGACCCAGTACTTC.

J is TRBJ2-2 and V is TRBV4-1; D remains ambiguous. Trimming left V 1 base short and J 1 base short, with 10 bases between. The CDR3 spans 16 residues. Germline CDR1 is MGHRA and CDR2 is YSYEKL. The CDR3 loop is CASSQARTLNTGELFF. The CDR3 nucleotides are TGCGCCAGCAGCCAAGCGCGAACCTTGAACACCGGGGAGCTGTTTTTT.

The J gene is TRBJ1-5, the V gene TRBV5-1, with 10 bases matching TRBD1. Looked up from germline, CDR1 is SGHRS and CDR2 is YFSETQ. The V gene end was trimmed by 4 bases and the J gene end by 2 bases; junction bases not matched to a gene: 12. This CDR3 is built from 18 residues. The CDR3 is CASSPDPGTGVRNQPQHF. The CDR3 bases are TGCGCCAGCAGCCCGGACCCCGGGACAGGGGTCCGCAATCAGCCCCAGCATTTT.

The chain combines TRBV28 with TRBJ2-7; D is undetermined. The V end was cut by 8 bases, the J end by 0 bases, with 14 bases between. Germline-derived CDR1 and CDR2 are MDHEN and SYDVKM. CDR3 size: 14 residues. The CDR3 bases are TGTGCCAGCTCCGACTCCATTAGCTCCTACGAGCAGTACTTC. Translating gives CASSDSISSYEQYF.

This clone appeared a single time. V and J are TRBV7-8 and TRBJ1-2; no definite D call. The V end lost 2 bases, the J end lost 6 bases, and 13 bases lay between the germline ends. Germline lookup yields CDR1 SGHVS and CDR2 FQNEAQ. The CDR3 has 14 amino acids. DNA for the CDR3: TGTGCCAGCAGCTTACCCGGGAGGGTCCATGGCTACACCTTC. Its protein is CASSLPGRVHGYTF.

This clone was counted a single time. V and J are TRBV28 and TRBJ2-3, with 16 bases matching TRBD2. V was clipped by 4 bases and J by 2 bases; unmatched bases: 15. Germline CDR1 MDHEN, CDR2 SYDVKM. CDR3 length: 21 amino acids. The CDR3 bases are TGTGCCAGCAGTTCGGTACCGGGACTAGCGGGAGGGGAGGTTTTCACAGATACGCAGTATTTT. Amino acid sequence: CASSSVPGLAGGEVFTDTQYF.

This chain joins TRBV7-2 and TRBJ2-7, with 12 bases identical to TRBD2. Germline V lookup: CDR1 SGHTA, CDR2 FQGNSA. The ends lost 5 bases at V and 7 bases at J; junction bases unmatched: 6. CDR3 length: 14 residues. CDR3 sequence: CASSPSGRAEEQYF. The DNA of the CDR3 is TGTGCCAGCAGCCCTAGCGGGAGGGCTGAAGAGCAGTACTTC.

The gene calls are TRBV5-1 and TRBJ1-5, with TRBD1 identical over 8 bases. The trim removed 2 bases at V and 12 bases at J, leaving 16 bases unmatched. This CDR3 has 16 residues. Germline V gene data show CDR1 as SGHRS and CDR2 as YFSETQ. The CDR3 DNA sequence: TGCGCCAGCAGCTTCTATCCAGAGACAGGGGTGGGGAACCAGCATTTT. Translated: CASSFYPETGVGNQHF.

The genes are TRBV7-8 and TRBJ2-7; D is perhaps TRBD1 (5 bases). The V gene lost 0 bases and the J gene lost 2 bases, with 11 bases spanning the gap. CDR1 and CDR2 (germline): SGHVS, FQNEAQ. This CDR3 spans 15 amino acids. CDR3 loop: CASSLARVRAYEQYF. CDR3 nucleotides: TGTGCCAGCAGCTTAGCCAGGGTTAGGGCCTACGAGCAGTACTTC.

This clone was detected only a few times. CDR3 residues: CASSYSGASNEKLFF. The CDR3 nucleotides read TGTGCCAGCAGTTACTCGGGGGCCTCCAATGAAAAACTGTTTTTT. The chain couples TRBV6-6 to TRBJ1-4; D perhaps matches TRBD1 (6 bases). Between the trimmed V and J ends, which lost 0 bases and 5 bases, there was a span of 10 bases. Germline assignment: CDR1 MNHNY and CDR2 SVGAGI (reference sequence). The CDR3 sequence is 15 residues long.

V is TRBV25-1 and J is TRBJ2-1, with 9 bases fitting TRBD1. The CDR3 extends over 12 amino acids. Germline lookup yields CDR1 MGHDK and CDR2 SYGVNS. The J segment lost 7 bases and the V segment lost 8 bases, leaving 3 bases of the junction unmatched. The CDR3 sequence: CASGDRENEQFF. Here the CDR3 DNA reads TGTGCCAGCGGGGACAGGGAAAATGAGCAGTTCTTC.

This sequence joins TRBV6-5 and TRBJ2-1, with 8 bases aligning to TRBD2. This CDR3 comprises 16 residues. V lost 2 bases, J lost 7 bases, and 10 bases stayed unmatched. Germline CDR1 and CDR2: MNHEY and SVGAGI. Here the CDR3 DNA reads TGTGCCAGCAGTTACAGTGCGGTAGGCGGGAGGAATGAGCAGTTCTTC. It specifies CASSYSAVGGRNEQFF.

The genes are TRBV19 and TRBJ2-3, with 10 bases fitting TRBD1. The V gene's germline CDR1 is LNHDA and CDR2 SQIVND (reference sequence). This CDR3 contains 13 residues. Germline trimming cut 8 bases from V and 1 base from J; bases unmatched to any gene: 0. CDR3 sequence (DNA): TGTGCCAGTGGGACAGGGGGCACAGATACGCAGTATTTT. The encoded protein is CASGTGGTDTQYF.

This clone came up a few times. The chain recombines TRBV4-1 with TRBJ1-2; 7 nucleotides agree with TRBD1. The germline V gene has CDR1 MGHRA and CDR2 YSYEKL. Trimming took 1 base from V and 4 from J; bases not matched to a gene: 6. This CDR3 has 15 amino acids. The CDR3 loop is CASSQGQGQTYGYTF. CDR3 bases: TGCGCCAGCAGCCAAGGACAGGGACAAACCTATGGCTACACCTTC.

This chain joins TRBV9 and TRBJ1-1, with unresolved D. CDR1 SGDLS and CDR2 YYNGEE come from the germline V gene. The germline V and J ends were trimmed by 2 bases and 3 bases, with 8 bases remaining between them. This CDR3 has 13 amino acids. CDR3 sequence: CASSVLDDTEAFF. In nucleotides, the CDR3 is TGTGCCAGCAGCGTCCTAGACGACACTGAAGCTTTCTTT.

This chain joins TRBV9 and TRBJ2-7; TRBD2 might be the D (5 bases). Germline values: CDR1 SGDLS, CDR2 YYNGEE. The V and J ends lost 2 bases and 2 bases respectively, with 14 bases between them. This CDR3 has 15 amino acids. Here the CDR3 DNA reads TGTGCCAGCAGCGTGTCGGGATCACCCACCTACGAGCAGTACTTC. This sequence encodes CASSVSGSPTYEQYF.

V usage is TRBV7-2 and J usage is TRBJ2-1, with D maybe TRBD1 (6 bases). Germline-derived CDR1 and CDR2 are SGHTA and FQGNSA. This CDR3 spans 16 amino acids. Trimming left V 1 base short and J 4 bases short, with 14 bases between. The CDR3 spells CASSLEGTGSYNEQFF. In DNA, the CDR3 is TGTGCCAGCAGCTTAGAAGGAACAGGGTCATACAATGAGCAGTTCTTC.

As concerns this clone: One end of the junction does not line up with germline, which may come from a read error. V and J are TRBV6-5 and TRBJ1-4, with TRBD1 as a possible D gene (5 bases). Germline V gene sequence: CDR1 MNHEY, CDR2 SVGAGI. The CDR3 is made up of 12 amino acids. The CDR3 here is CAVLGLDEKLLF. CDR3 bases: TGTGCCGTCTTGGGACTTGATGAAAAACTGCTTTTT.